The 30 T cell receptor beta chains below come from one sample, sequenced in a study of human T cells and chemical hapten exposure. Time point indicated: patch test 1, 2 weeks after DPC sensitization. As to treatment: therapeutic diphenylcyclopropenone sensitization with weekly scalp DPC. TCRdb re-analysed the RACE reads in MiXCR, keeping a single row per CDR3 protein. The sample includes roughly 200,000 distinct CDR3 sequences, about a fifth of them seen just once. This specimen consisted of whole blood, obtained in connection with sensitization to the hapten diphenylcyclopropenone (DPC). The source is a woman aged 50 to 60 with alopecia areata. Some clones in this sample may be carry-over from other donors' samples.

V usage is TRBV4-2 and J usage is TRBJ2-1; tentative D call: TRBD2 (7 bases). V lost 4 bases and J lost 1, with 14 bases in between. The CDR3 length is 16 residues. CDR1 is LGHNA and CDR2 is YNFKEQ in the germline V gene. CDR3 loop: CASSPGGGASYNEQFF. The CDR3 DNA sequence: TGTGCCAGCAGCCCGGGTGGGGGGGCATCCTACAATGAGCAGTTCTTC.

This clonotype turned up a few times. The V call is TRBV11-2, the J call TRBJ1-2; D is ambiguous. Germline CDR1 is SGHAT and CDR2 is FQNNGV. The CDR3 spans 16 residues. The V gene lost 1 base and the J gene lost 5 bases, with 17 bases spanning the gap. The CDR3 nucleotides read TGTGCCAGCAGCTTAGGGCCCCGGGCCGCCGGGTATGGCTACACCTTC. This encodes CASSLGPRAAGYGYTF.

This clonotype was seen more than once but under ten times. The chain couples TRBV10-3 to TRBJ1-2; TRBD1 aligns across 11 bases. Germline CDR1 ENHRY, CDR2 SYGVKD. There are 13 residues in the CDR3. Unmatched junction bases numbered 3, after V lost 6 bases and J lost 6 bases. The CDR3 protein is CAISLDRGHGYTF. In nucleotides, the CDR3 is TGTGCCATCAGCCTGGACAGGGGGCATGGCTACACCTTC.

This clonotype was seen just once. V usage is TRBV29-1 and J usage is TRBJ2-2; 9 nucleotides line up with TRBD2. CDR1 SQVTM and CDR2 ANQGSEA come from the germline V gene. V lost 5 bases and J lost 7; bases outside the gene matches: 11. This CDR3 has 15 residues. CDR3 protein: CSVKDSGRSNGELFF. CDR3 coding DNA: TGCAGCGTTAAGGATAGCGGGAGAAGCAACGGGGAGCTGTTTTTT.

This clonotype was counted at least ten times. The V call is TRBV2, the J call TRBJ2-7, with TRBD1 as a possible D gene (5 bases). V gave up 6 bases and J gave up 2 bases, with 8 bases separating them. Germline CDR1 SNHLY, CDR2 FYNNEI. The CDR3 is 12 amino acids. In DNA form, the CDR3 reads TGTGCCAGCAGACAGGAGACCTACGAGCAGTACTTC. It is translated as CASRQETYEQYF.

V is TRBV7-9 and J is TRBJ1-5; no clear D gene. V gave up 2 bases and J gave up 0 bases, with 14 bases separating them. The CDR3 has 17 residues. CDR1 is SEHNR and CDR2 is FQNEAQ in the germline V gene (reference sequence). CDR3 sequence (DNA): TGTGCCAGCAGCTTACAAAGAGCCGGGTTTAGCAATCAGCCCCAGCATTTT. Encoded protein: CASSLQRAGFSNQPQHF.

This clonotype was found a few times. Mismatch with germline at one junction end may stem from a read error. The V call is TRBV11-2, the J call TRBJ2-5; TRBD2 matches at 10 bases. There are 19 residues in the CDR3. Germline CDR1 and CDR2: SGHAT and FQNNGV. The DNA for the CDR3 is TGTGCCAGCAGCTTAGCGAACTGGGGCCTAGCGGGAGTAAGTGAGACCCAATACTTC. It translates to CASSLANWGLAGVSETQYF.

V usage is TRBV21-1 and J usage is TRBJ2-3. TRBV21-1 is a pseudogene locus. The CDR3 runs to 14 residues. CDR3: CASSEKPFTDTQYF. The CDR3 nucleotides read TGTGCCAGCAGCGAAAAACCCTTCACAGATACGCAGTATTTT.

The chain recombines TRBV3-1 with TRBJ2-1, with 9 bases matching TRBD1. Germline loops: CDR1 LGHDT, CDR2 YNNKEL (reference sequence). The J segment lost 9 bases and the V segment lost 4 bases, leaving 10 bases of the junction unmatched. The CDR3 has 15 amino acids. The CDR3 loop is CASSPDRGGVSEQFF. CDR3 nucleotides: TGTGCCAGCAGCCCAGACAGGGGGGGGGTAAGTGAGCAGTTCTTC.

The V and J genes are TRBV10-3 and TRBJ2-3; 10 nucleotides match TRBD2. Germline V gene data show CDR1 as ENHRY and CDR2 as SYGVKD. V was pared by 11 bases and J by 5 bases, with 4 bases of the junction left unmatched. The CDR3 runs to 12 residues. For the CDR3, the DNA is TGTGCCGCCGGACTAGCGGTAGATACGCAGTATTTT. This gives the protein CAAGLAVDTQYF.

The chain couples TRBV29-1 to TRBJ2-5; D uncertain. The CDR3 extends over 13 amino acids. CDR1 and CDR2 from the germline V gene are SQVTM and ANQGSEA. Trimming left V 7 bases short and J 1 base short, with 13 bases between. CDR3 DNA: TGCAGCGCGCAACAGCTTAGCCAAGAGACCCAGTACTTC. This gives the protein CSAQQLSQETQYF. Full variable domain (remainder filled in from reference TRBV29-1 and TRBJ2-5): SAVISQKPSRDICQRGTSLTIQCQVDSQVTMMFWYRQQPGQSLTLIATANQGSEATYESGFVIDKFPISRPNLTFSTLTVSNMSPEDSSIYLCSAQQLSQETQYFGPGTRLLVL.

In this sample, this clonotype turned up a few times. The rearrangement joins TRBV2 to TRBJ2-5; 7 positions agree with TRBD1. The CDR3 runs to 13 residues. Germline trimming cut 4 bases from V and 7 bases from J; bases unmatched to any gene: 6. Germline CDR1 SNHLY, CDR2 FYNNEI. As DNA, the CDR3 is TGTGCCAGCAGTGGGGACAGCCGGGGGACCCAGTACTTC. Translating it yields CASSGDSRGTQYF.

This clonotype was seen more than once but under ten times. This chain uses TRBV20-1 with TRBJ1-5, with D unclear. Germline V gives CDR1 DFQATT, CDR2 SNEGSKA (reference sequence). The V end lost 1 base, the J end lost 4 bases, and 14 bases lay between the germline ends. This CDR3 comprises 15 residues. For the CDR3, the DNA is TGCAGTGCTAGAGCCATTTACGATTCTAATCAGCCCCAGCATTTT. Its translation is CSARAIYDSNQPQHF.

CDR3 DNA sequence: TGTGCCAGCAGCGCGCAGGGGGCGGACGAGCAGTACTTC. It yields the protein CASSAQGADEQYF. V is TRBV21-1 and J is TRBJ2-7; no check of the table's D call, TRBD1, against the DNA was made. TRBV21-1 is a pseudogene segment. This CDR3 spans 13 amino acids.

This sequence joins TRBV27 and TRBJ1-2; 9 bases map to TRBD1. V lost 7 bases, J lost 4 bases, and 7 bases stayed unmatched. Germline loops: CDR1 MNHEY, CDR2 SMNVEV (reference sequence). This CDR3 contains 14 residues. The CDR3 sequence: CASKTGGHSYGYTF. The CDR3 region has the DNA TGTGCCAGCAAAACAGGGGGCCACTCCTATGGCTACACCTTC.

V is TRBV12-3 or TRBV12-4 and J is TRBJ1-1; TRBD1 matches at 7 bases. The CDR3 has 14 residues. Trimming at V came to 8 bases and at J to 4 bases, leaving 10 bases not matched to a gene. CDR3 loop: CASGQEAYTTEAFF. The CDR3 bases are TGTGCCAGCGGACAGGAGGCGTATACCACTGAAGCTTTCTTT.

The chain combines TRBV2 with TRBJ2-7, with D unclear. Trimming took 6 bases from V and 3 from J, leaving 15 bases between them. CDR1 is SNHLY and CDR2 is FYNNEI in the germline V gene. The CDR3 spans 14 residues. In DNA, the CDR3 is TGTGCCAGCAGCCCCGGCCTATGGGGCTACGAGCAGTACTTC. Translating gives CASSPGLWGYEQYF.

This clonotype showed up just a few times. The chain couples TRBV28 to TRBJ2-5, with TRBD2 matching 8 bases. The CDR3 contains 15 residues. The trim removed 7 bases at V and 4 bases at J, leaving 11 bases unmatched. Germline V gene lookup returns CDR1 MDHEN and CDR2 SYDVKM. The CDR3 nucleotides are TGTGCCAGCACCTCCTTGCACGCGGGGGGAGAGACCCAGTACTTC. This translates into CASTSLHAGGETQYF. The whole variable domain, remainder taken from reference TRBV28 and TRBJ2-5, is DVKVTQSSRYLVKRTGEKVFLECVQDMDHENMFWYRQDPGLGLRLIYFSYDVKMKEKGDIPEGYSVSREKKERFSLILESASTNQTSMYLCASTSLHAGGETQYFGPGTRLLVL.

This clonotype was detected a few times. This chain uses TRBV6-2 or TRBV6-3 with TRBJ2-1; 9 bases match TRBD2. The CDR3 is 13 residues long. Germline loops: CDR1 MNHEY, CDR2 SVGEGT. V trimming: 10 bases; J trimming: 2 bases; junction bases outside the gene matches: 3. The CDR3 DNA reads TGTGCCACCGGGACTAGCACCTACAATGAGCAGTTCTTC. Amino acids: CATGTSTYNEQFF.

The table lists this clonotype with many counts. The chain links TRBV29-1 to TRBJ1-4; possible D gene TRBD1, 6 bases. This CDR3 region has 14 residues. Germline loops: CDR1 SQVTM, CDR2 ANQGSEA. Deletions cut 1 base from V and 8 bases from J, with 14 bases between. DNA for the CDR3: TGCAGCGTTGAAGTTCTGGACAGAGGCGAAAAACTGTTTTTT. Amino acid sequence: CSVEVLDRGEKLFF.

The genes are TRBV6-5 and TRBJ2-2; possibly TRBD1 for D (5 bases). The CDR3 consists of 11 residues. The ends were cut back, 10 bases at V and 9 bases at J, with 12 bases in the middle. Germline CDR1 is MNHEY and CDR2 is SVGAGI. The DNA of the CDR3 is TGTGCCACGGCAGGGTCGAGGGAGCTGTTTTTT. Protein sequence: CATAGSRELFF.

This chain links TRBV5-1 with TRBJ2-2, with a possible D match to TRBD1 (7 bases). The germline V gene has CDR1 SGHRS and CDR2 YFSETQ. The CDR3 covers 14 residues. The germline V and J ends were trimmed by 4 bases and 5 bases, with 12 bases remaining between them. CDR3 sequence: CASSRAGQTGELFF. As DNA, the CDR3 is TGCGCCAGCAGCCGCGCGGGACAGACCGGGGAGCTGTTTTTT.

The table lists this clonotype with a few counts. The V call is TRBV29-1, the J call TRBJ1-5; D is ambiguous. This CDR3 has 13 amino acids. Trimming cost V 7 bases and J 3 bases, with 13 bases left between them. Germline CDR1 is SQVTM and CDR2 is ANQGSEA. Here the CDR3 DNA reads TGCAGCGCTACGATGGGGTCCAATCAGCCCCAGCATTTT. It is translated as CSATMGSNQPQHF.

This clonotype showed up just a few times. The chain recombines TRBV11-1 with TRBJ2-7; D uncertain. Germline-derived CDR1 and CDR2 are SGHAT and FQDESV (reference sequence). V lost 5 bases and J lost 0, with 5 bases in between. The CDR3 has 12 amino acids. The CDR3 nucleotides read TGTGCCAGCAGCCATACCTCCTACGAGCAGTACTTC. Its protein is CASSHTSYEQYF. Variable domain in full (rest from reference TRBV11-1 and TRBJ2-7): EAEVAQSPRYKITEKSQAVAFWCDPISGHATLYWYRQILGQGPELLVQFQDESVVDDSQLPKDRFSAERLKGVDSTLKIQPAELGDSAMYLCASSHTSYEQYFGPGTRLTVT.

This sequence joins TRBV7-2 and TRBJ2-2; the match to TRBD2 covers 9 bases. This CDR3 has 17 residues. The ends lost 2 bases at V and 0 bases at J; junction bases unmatched: 4. Germline V lookup: CDR1 SGHTA, CDR2 FQGNSA. Written as DNA, the CDR3 is TGTGCCAGCAGCTTACCTCTAGCGGGACCGAACACCGGGGAGCTGTTTTTT. Its protein is CASSLPLAGPNTGELFF.

The sample holds a few counts of this clonotype. The rearrangement links TRBV20-1 to TRBJ2-3; D call uncertain. The CDR3 extends over 12 amino acids. Germline-derived CDR1 and CDR2 are DFQATT and SNEGSKA (reference sequence). V lost 0 bases to trimming and J lost 5 bases, with 6 bases between them. The CDR3 reads CSARDGLDTQYF. CDR3 in DNA: TGCAGTGCTAGAGACGGGTTAGATACGCAGTATTTT.

This clonotype was counted a few times. J is TRBJ1-3 and V is TRBV7-2; TRBD1 matches at 7 bases. The CDR3 runs 15 residues. Germline CDR1 SGHTA, CDR2 FQGNSA. The J segment lost 13 bases and the V segment lost 1 base, leaving 13 bases of the junction unmatched. Here the CDR3 reads CASSLGPGGSYQIYF. The CDR3 nucleotides read TGTGCCAGCAGCTTAGGACCAGGGGGATCCTACCAGATATATTTT.

A few counts support this clonotype. In DNA, the CDR3 is TGTGCCATCAGTGAGTCGCCGCAGGACTCTGGAAACACCATATATTTT. Amino acid sequence: CAISESPQDSGNTIYF. V and J are TRBV10-3 and TRBJ1-3; D is unresolved. Germline V CDR1 and CDR2: ENHRY, SYGVKD. V lost 0 bases and J 0 bases, leaving 9 bases between the germline ends. This CDR3 is 16 amino acids long.

This clonotype was counted between two and nine times. V usage is TRBV29-1 and J usage is TRBJ1-2; 8 bases map to TRBD1. Germline assignment: CDR1 SQVTM and CDR2 ANQGSEA. V trimming: 1 base; J trimming: 4 bases; junction bases outside the gene matches: 8. The length of the CDR3 is 15 residues. CDR3 bases: TGCAGCGTTGAAGCAGGGCAGGGGGCCAGCTATGGCTACACCTTC. Translating gives CSVEAGQGASYGYTF.

The J gene is TRBJ2-3, the V gene TRBV18; D is possibly TRBD2 (6 bases). Germline V gives CDR1 KGHSH, CDR2 LQKENI. The CDR3 contains 15 residues. Deletions cut 2 bases from V and 5 bases from J, with 14 bases between. CDR3 amino acids: CASSPGTDYGDTQYF. The DNA of the CDR3 is TGTGCCAGCTCACCAGGGACTGATTATGGAGATACGCAGTATTTT.